A selection of T cell receptor beta chains follows, all from one sample in a study of T cells after yellow fever vaccination. TCRdb itself ran the 5' RACE reads through MiXCR, one entry per CDR3 protein. The sample consists of about 400,000 distinct CDR3 sequences, roughly 12% of them appearing once. Here the sequenced sample was PBMCs, taken on the day of the first yellow fever vaccination. These receptors all stem from a young man who received the YFV17D yellow fever vaccine. Both conserved end residues are part of each CDR3.

13,TRBV30,TRBJ1-1,CAWADAGIAEAFF
16,TRBV6-5,TRBJ1-3,CASSYSGAGGRNTIYF
13,TRBV7-8,TRBJ1-2,CASSLDTVYGYTF
14,TRBV10-3,TRBJ2-3,CAITRTGRVDTQYF
13,TRBV28,TRBJ2-7,CASRPGVAYEQYF
18,TRBV25-1,TRBJ2-3,CASISGPKEDSDRDTQYF
13,TRBV5-1,TRBJ1-1,CASSKGHDTEAFF
18,TRBV4-3,TRBJ2-2,CASSQDTIWGGATGELFF
13,TRBV5-8,TRBJ2-5,CASNRDLQETQYF
16,TRBV5-1,TRBJ2-4,CASSPPGPGRVNIQYF
15,TRBV11-2,TRBJ2-7,CASSWERTYSYEQYF
14,TRBV20-1,TRBJ2-3,CSARPAGTTDTQYF
15,TRBV5-1,TRBJ2-1,CASSPLGEAVNEQFF
15,TRBV12-3/TRBV12-4,TRBJ1-1,CASSFGSPLNTEAFF
15,TRBV7-3,TRBJ2-1,CASSTGTGKDNEQFF
14,TRBV7-2,TRBJ2-7,CASSLAGAGDEQYF
16,TRBV7-2,TRBJ2-6,CANRKAGGEWANVLTF
17,TRBV7-6,TRBJ2-5,CASSLHGSGGHQETQYF
14,TRBV7-2,TRBJ2-5,CASSLALWGETQYF
12,TRBV2,TRBJ2-1,CASSETYNEQFF
13,TRBV7-9,TRBJ2-1,CATQWGAYNEQFF
17,TRBV5-8,TRBJ2-3,CASSLALDRVLGDTQYF
14,TRBV12-3/TRBV12-4,TRBJ1-5,CASSPGTPDQPQHF
16,TRBV21-1,TRBJ2-2,CASSKEVAPNTGELFF
12,TRBV7-9,TRBJ1-5,CASSLVGGPQHF
20,TRBV9,TRBJ1-3,CASSPKSGTGKIVTGNTIYF
15,TRBV12-3/TRBV12-4,TRBJ1-2,CASSPTHEGQAGYTF
15,TRBV3-1,TRBJ1-3,CASSQGVSPGNTIYF
13,TRBV4-2,TRBJ1-6,CASSQDKDSPLHF
14,TRBV20-1,TRBJ2-4,CSAEHRDRKNIQYF
13,TRBV28,TRBJ2-1,CASRTGTWDEQFF
11,TRBV7-2,TRBJ2-3,CASSLINTQYF
16,TRBV3-1,TRBJ2-3,CASSRWGQGTTDTQYF
16,TRBV15,TRBJ2-1,CATSVQKGTSGNEQFF
16,TRBV20-1,TRBJ2-7,CSARPTTRGRMYEQYF
17,TRBV2,TRBJ1-5,CASSGGRSSSSNQPQHF
12,TRBV12-5,TRBJ2-1,CASGLGPNEQFF
13,TRBV12-5,TRBJ2-7,CASGLTGAHEQYF
13,TRBV10-3,TRBJ2-5,CAISDGARETQYF
15,TRBV12-3/TRBV12-4,TRBJ2-5,CASTPQGRVFETQYF
14,TRBV5-1,TRBJ1-4,CASTWDGTNEKLFF
16,TRBV5-1,TRBJ1-3,CASSAAGRNAGNTIYF
13,TRBV25-1,TRBJ1-4,CASSGGTREKLFF
15,TRBV6-1,TRBJ1-5,CASTGRQGREQPQHF
13,TRBV19,TRBJ1-5,CASSIGENQPQHF
15,TRBV7-3,TRBJ2-1,CASSPGGPSYNEQFF
12,TRBV3-1,TRBJ2-3,CASSRDRLEVYF
17,TRBV18,TRBJ2-1,CASSPPSRTGDYNEQFF
14,TRBV11-2,TRBJ2-3,CASSLVYLTDTQYF
15,TRBV6-1,TRBJ1-1,CASSGGGAANTEAFF
16,TRBV7-2,TRBJ1-5,CASSLVSSLSNQPQHF
13,TRBV4-3,TRBJ1-2,CASSQGLPDGYTF